This note documents a single TCR beta chain sequence. Its matching antigen is unknown. V was shortened by 10 bases and J by 2 bases, with 11 bases between the two germline ends. From germline, CDR1 is LNHDA and CDR2 SQIVND (reference sequence). This CDR3 has 13 residues. Healthy bone marrow donors made up the donors. When sampled, the donors appeared nominally healthy, though they likely had unrecorded immune exposures. In the PCR, 60 Vbeta and 13 Jbeta primers were used. Assay used: immunoSEQ multiplex PCR; TCRdb lists only in-frame clones, some missing. The table lists approximately 150,000 clones, about 80% of them singletons. This specimen comes from a study of cytomegalovirus exposure and HLA in healthy donors. Study outcomes and limitations: TCR beta chains numbering more than 150 were designated cytomegalovirus-associated. Reported performance of the classifier showed diagnosis of cytomegalovirus status with high specificity and sensitivity.

The origin of this receptor is a man between 18 and 29 years old in good health and CMV-seropositive. The chain recombines TRBV19 with TRBJ2-2, with a weak D call TRBD2 (6 bases). Sequenced material: PBMCs. The CDR3 nucleotides read TGTGCCATCCGGGACTTCAACACCGGGGAGCTGTTTTTT. Amino acids: CAIRDFNTGELFF.